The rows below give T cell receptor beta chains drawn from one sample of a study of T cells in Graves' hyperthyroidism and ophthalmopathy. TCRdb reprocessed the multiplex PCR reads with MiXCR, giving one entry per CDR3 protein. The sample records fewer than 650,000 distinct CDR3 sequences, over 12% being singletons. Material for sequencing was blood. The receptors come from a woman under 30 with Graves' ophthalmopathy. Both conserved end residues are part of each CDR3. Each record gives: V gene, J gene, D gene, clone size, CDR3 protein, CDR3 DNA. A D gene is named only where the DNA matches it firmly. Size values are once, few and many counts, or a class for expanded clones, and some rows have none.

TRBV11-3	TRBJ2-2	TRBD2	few	CASSLRTSGRTNTGELFF	TGTGCCAGCAGCTTAAGGACTAGCGGGAGGACGAACACCGGGGAGCTGTTTTTT
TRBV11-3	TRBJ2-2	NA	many	CASSLVSSGGNTGELFF	TGTGCCAGCAGCTTAGTTAGTAGCGGAGGTAACACCGGGGAGCTGTTTTTT
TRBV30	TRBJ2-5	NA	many	CAWSVRGARETQYF	TGTGCCTGGAGTGTACGGGGGGCCAGGGAGACCCAGTACTTC
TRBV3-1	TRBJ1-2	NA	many	CASSQRSGARDGYTF	TGTGCCAGCAGCCAGAGGTCCGGAGCTCGGGATGGCTACACCTTC
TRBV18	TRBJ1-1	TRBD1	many	CASSPSETGDAFF	TGTGCCAGCTCACCATCCGAGACAGGGGATGCTTTCTTT
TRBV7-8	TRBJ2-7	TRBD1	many	CASSPRQGVNEQYF	TGTGCCAGCAGCCCCAGACAGGGTGTCAACGAGCAGTACTTC
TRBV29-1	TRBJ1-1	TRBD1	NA	CIEPGTGHTEAFF	TGCATCGAGCCCGGGACAGGGCACACTGAAGCTTTCTTT
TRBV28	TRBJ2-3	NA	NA	CASSSSTGGPADTQYF	NA
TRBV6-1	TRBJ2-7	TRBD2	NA	CASEPGGSPYEQYF	TGTGCCAGTGAACCCGGGGGGAGCCCCTACGAGCAGTACTTC
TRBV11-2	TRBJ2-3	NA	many	CASRAGVGGITDTQYF	TGTGCCAGCAGGGCTGGGGTCGGAGGGATCACAGATACGCAGTATTTT
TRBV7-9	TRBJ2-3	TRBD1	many	CASSRTGVTDTQYF	TGTGCCAGCAGCAGGACAGGGGTTACAGATACGCAGTATTTT
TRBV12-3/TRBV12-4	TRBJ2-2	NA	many	CASERARNTGELFF	TGTGCCAGTGAAAGGGCGCGGAACACCGGGGAGCTGTTTTTT
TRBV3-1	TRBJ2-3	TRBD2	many	CASSQTSGRSRPGPSTDTQYF	TGTGCCAGCAGCCAGACTAGCGGGAGGTCCCGCCCCGGTCCGAGCACAGATACGCAGTATTTT
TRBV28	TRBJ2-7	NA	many	CASTPGGLAVGEQYF	TGTGCCAGCACCCCCGGTGGTTTAGCTGTGGGCGAGCAGTACTTC
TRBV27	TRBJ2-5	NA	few	CASSSGTRVQETQYF	TGTGCCAGCAGTTCCGGGACAAGAGTCCAAGAGACCCAGTACTTC
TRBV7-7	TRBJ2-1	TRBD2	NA	CASSLSTSGSDEQFF	TGTGCTAGCAGCTTATCTACTAGCGGGAGCGATGAGCAGTTCTTC
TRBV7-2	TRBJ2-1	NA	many	CASSLSLAYNEQFF	TGTGCCAGCAGCTTATCACTAGCTTACAATGAGCAGTTCTTC
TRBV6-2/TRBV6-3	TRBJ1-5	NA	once	CASILIWEGFGNQPQHF	TGTGCCAGCATCCTCATATGGGAGGGTTTCGGCAATCAGCCCCAGCATTTT
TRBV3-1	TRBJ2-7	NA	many	CASSQGAGKGNEQYF	TGTGCCAGCAGCCAAGGCGCCGGGAAGGGAAACGAGCAGTACTTC
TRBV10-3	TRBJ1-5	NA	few	CAISGEDISGQHF	TGTGCCATCAGTGGAGAGGACATCTCGGGTCAGCATTTT
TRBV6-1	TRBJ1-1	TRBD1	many	CASRTTGMNTEAFF	TGTGCCAGCAGAACGACAGGGATGAACACTGAAGCTTTCTTT
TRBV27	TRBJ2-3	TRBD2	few	CASSLSPSGSSIDTQYF	TGTGCCAGCAGTTTATCTCCTAGCGGGAGTTCGATAGATACGCAGTATTTT
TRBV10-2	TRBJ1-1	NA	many	CASSAGRGRAEAFF	TGCGCCAGCAGTGCGGGGAGGGGCAGGGCTGAAGCTTTCTTT
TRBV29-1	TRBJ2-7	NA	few	CSVNPDRGTTPYEQYF	TGCAGCGTTAACCCAGACCGTGGAACTACCCCCTACGAGCAGTACTTC
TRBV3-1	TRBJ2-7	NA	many	CASSHGTPSYEQYF	TGTGCCAGCAGCCACGGGACCCCCTCCTACGAGCAGTACTTC
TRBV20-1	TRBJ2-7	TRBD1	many	CSAREHAGTGTYEQYF	TGCAGTGCTAGAGAACATGCCGGGACAGGAACCTACGAGCAGTACTTC
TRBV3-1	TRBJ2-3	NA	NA	CASSAAGAASTDTQYF	TGTGCCAGCAGCGCGGCCGGAGCGGCCAGCACAGATACGCAGTATTTT
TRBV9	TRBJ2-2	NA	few	CASSARSSGELFF	TGTGCCAGCAGCGCGCGGAGTTCCGGGGAGCTGTTTTTT
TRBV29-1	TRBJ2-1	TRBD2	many	CSAGTSGNNEQFF	TGCAGCGCCGGGACTAGCGGGAACAATGAGCAGTTCTTC
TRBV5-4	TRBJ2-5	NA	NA	CASSLGLGAGEEETQYF	TGTGCCAGCAGCCTGGGCCTGGGGGCGGGAGAAGAAGAGACCCAGTACTTC
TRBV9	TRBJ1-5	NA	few	CASSVGAGGNQPQHF	TGTGCCAGCAGCGTAGGGGCTGGCGGCAATCAGCCCCAGCATTTT
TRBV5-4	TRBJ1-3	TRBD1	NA	CASSLGVDREGNTIYF	TGTGCCAGCAGCTTGGGGGTGGACAGGGAAGGAAACACCATATATTTT